The source of this TCR beta chain is a study of blood T cell repertoires in COVID-19. There are a few counts of this clone. Germline CDR1 reads SGHTS; CDR2 reads YDEGEE. This CDR3 is 15 amino acids long. With 1 base clipped from V and 2 bases from J, the junction kept 4 bases outside the gene matches. Repertoires were generated with immunoSEQ multiplex PCR, while TCRdb's copy carries only in-frame clones and drops some. The profile shows 100,000 to 130,000 clones, roughly 88% of them singletons. This clonotype originated in a man aged 45-60 years with active or convalescent COVID-19. The chain combines TRBV5-8 with TRBJ2-7; TRBD1 aligns across 9 bases. The sample comprised peripheral blood. DNA of the CDR3: TGTGCCAGCAGCTTGTCCGGGACAGGGACCTACGAGCAGTACTTC. Amino acids: CASSLSGTGTYEQYF.